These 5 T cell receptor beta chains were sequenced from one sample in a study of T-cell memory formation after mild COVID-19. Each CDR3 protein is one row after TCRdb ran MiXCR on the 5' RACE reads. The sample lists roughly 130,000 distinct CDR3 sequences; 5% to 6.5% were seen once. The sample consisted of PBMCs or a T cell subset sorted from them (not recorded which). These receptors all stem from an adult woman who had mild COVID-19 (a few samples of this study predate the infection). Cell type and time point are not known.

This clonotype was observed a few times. The CDR3 sequence: CASSRTGRADTQYF. The CDR3 DNA is TGTGCCAGCAGCAGGACAGGGCGTGCAGATACGCAGTATTTT. This chain joins TRBV7-3 and TRBJ2-3; TRBD1 matches at 8 bases. The CDR3 is made up of 14 amino acids. Germline V gene data show CDR1 as SGHTA and CDR2 as FQGTGA. With 5 bases clipped from V and 4 bases from J, the junction kept 5 bases outside the gene matches. The variable domain in full, completed from reference TRBV7-3 and TRBJ2-3, reads GAGVSQTPSNKVTEKGKYVELRCDPISGHTALYWYRQSLGQGPEFLIYFQGTGAADDSGLPNDRFFAVRPEGSVSTLKIQRTERGDSAVYLCASSRTGRADTQYFGPGTRLTVL.

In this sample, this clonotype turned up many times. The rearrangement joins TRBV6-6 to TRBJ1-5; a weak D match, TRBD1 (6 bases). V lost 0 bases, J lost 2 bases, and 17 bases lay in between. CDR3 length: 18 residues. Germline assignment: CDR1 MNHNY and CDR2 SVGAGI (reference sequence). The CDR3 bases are TGTGCCAGCAGTTACTCGATGTCTCTGGGGGCGGGCAATCAGCCCCAGCATTTT. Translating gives CASSYSMSLGAGNQPQHF.

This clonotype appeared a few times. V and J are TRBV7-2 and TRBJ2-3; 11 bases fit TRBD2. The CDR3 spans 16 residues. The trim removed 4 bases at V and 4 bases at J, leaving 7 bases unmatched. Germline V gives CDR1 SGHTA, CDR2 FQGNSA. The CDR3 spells CASSSRLAGLADTQYF. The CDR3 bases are TGTGCCAGCAGCTCAAGACTAGCGGGGTTAGCAGATACGCAGTATTTT.

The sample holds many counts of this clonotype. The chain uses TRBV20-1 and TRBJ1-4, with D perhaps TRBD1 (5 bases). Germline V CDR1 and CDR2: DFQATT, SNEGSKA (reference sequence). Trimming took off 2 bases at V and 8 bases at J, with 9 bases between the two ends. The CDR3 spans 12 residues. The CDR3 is CSARPRGEKLFF. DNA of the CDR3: TGCAGTGCTAGACCCCGGGGGGAAAAACTGTTTTTT.

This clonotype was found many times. In DNA form, the CDR3 reads TGTGCCAGCAGTCACTACACCGGGGAGCTGTTTTTT. Translation gives CASSHYTGELFF. The chain recombines TRBV12-3 or TRBV12-4 with TRBJ2-2; no definite D call. V shed 5 bases and J shed 3 bases, with 4 bases lying between them. The CDR3 is made up of 12 amino acids.